The following is a T cell receptor (beta chain) sequence with its context. Its antigen is not known. CDR1 is SGHKS and CDR2 is YYEKEE in the germline V gene (reference sequence). The V end lost 0 bases, the J end lost 2 bases, and 6 bases lay between the germline ends. The CDR3 covers 13 residues. The data originate from a study of shared clonotypes between healthy human individuals. Notes on the study in general: Sampling used blood alone; tissue repertoires probably differ.

Clones were read by immunoSEQ multiplex PCR, and TCRdb kept only the in-frame ones, dropping some. Of 1,400,000 or so clones listed, approximately 98.5% are singletons. The specimen sequenced was naive CD4+ T cells sorted from blood. Subset reported: CD45RA+ positively selected. The V gene is TRBV5-5, the J gene TRBJ2-7; D might be TRBD1 (5 bases). This sequence was found in a man younger than 45 in good health. Here the CDR3 DNA reads TGTGCCAGCAGCTTGGAGGGGACCTACGAGCAGTACTTC. This translates into CASSLEGTYEQYF.